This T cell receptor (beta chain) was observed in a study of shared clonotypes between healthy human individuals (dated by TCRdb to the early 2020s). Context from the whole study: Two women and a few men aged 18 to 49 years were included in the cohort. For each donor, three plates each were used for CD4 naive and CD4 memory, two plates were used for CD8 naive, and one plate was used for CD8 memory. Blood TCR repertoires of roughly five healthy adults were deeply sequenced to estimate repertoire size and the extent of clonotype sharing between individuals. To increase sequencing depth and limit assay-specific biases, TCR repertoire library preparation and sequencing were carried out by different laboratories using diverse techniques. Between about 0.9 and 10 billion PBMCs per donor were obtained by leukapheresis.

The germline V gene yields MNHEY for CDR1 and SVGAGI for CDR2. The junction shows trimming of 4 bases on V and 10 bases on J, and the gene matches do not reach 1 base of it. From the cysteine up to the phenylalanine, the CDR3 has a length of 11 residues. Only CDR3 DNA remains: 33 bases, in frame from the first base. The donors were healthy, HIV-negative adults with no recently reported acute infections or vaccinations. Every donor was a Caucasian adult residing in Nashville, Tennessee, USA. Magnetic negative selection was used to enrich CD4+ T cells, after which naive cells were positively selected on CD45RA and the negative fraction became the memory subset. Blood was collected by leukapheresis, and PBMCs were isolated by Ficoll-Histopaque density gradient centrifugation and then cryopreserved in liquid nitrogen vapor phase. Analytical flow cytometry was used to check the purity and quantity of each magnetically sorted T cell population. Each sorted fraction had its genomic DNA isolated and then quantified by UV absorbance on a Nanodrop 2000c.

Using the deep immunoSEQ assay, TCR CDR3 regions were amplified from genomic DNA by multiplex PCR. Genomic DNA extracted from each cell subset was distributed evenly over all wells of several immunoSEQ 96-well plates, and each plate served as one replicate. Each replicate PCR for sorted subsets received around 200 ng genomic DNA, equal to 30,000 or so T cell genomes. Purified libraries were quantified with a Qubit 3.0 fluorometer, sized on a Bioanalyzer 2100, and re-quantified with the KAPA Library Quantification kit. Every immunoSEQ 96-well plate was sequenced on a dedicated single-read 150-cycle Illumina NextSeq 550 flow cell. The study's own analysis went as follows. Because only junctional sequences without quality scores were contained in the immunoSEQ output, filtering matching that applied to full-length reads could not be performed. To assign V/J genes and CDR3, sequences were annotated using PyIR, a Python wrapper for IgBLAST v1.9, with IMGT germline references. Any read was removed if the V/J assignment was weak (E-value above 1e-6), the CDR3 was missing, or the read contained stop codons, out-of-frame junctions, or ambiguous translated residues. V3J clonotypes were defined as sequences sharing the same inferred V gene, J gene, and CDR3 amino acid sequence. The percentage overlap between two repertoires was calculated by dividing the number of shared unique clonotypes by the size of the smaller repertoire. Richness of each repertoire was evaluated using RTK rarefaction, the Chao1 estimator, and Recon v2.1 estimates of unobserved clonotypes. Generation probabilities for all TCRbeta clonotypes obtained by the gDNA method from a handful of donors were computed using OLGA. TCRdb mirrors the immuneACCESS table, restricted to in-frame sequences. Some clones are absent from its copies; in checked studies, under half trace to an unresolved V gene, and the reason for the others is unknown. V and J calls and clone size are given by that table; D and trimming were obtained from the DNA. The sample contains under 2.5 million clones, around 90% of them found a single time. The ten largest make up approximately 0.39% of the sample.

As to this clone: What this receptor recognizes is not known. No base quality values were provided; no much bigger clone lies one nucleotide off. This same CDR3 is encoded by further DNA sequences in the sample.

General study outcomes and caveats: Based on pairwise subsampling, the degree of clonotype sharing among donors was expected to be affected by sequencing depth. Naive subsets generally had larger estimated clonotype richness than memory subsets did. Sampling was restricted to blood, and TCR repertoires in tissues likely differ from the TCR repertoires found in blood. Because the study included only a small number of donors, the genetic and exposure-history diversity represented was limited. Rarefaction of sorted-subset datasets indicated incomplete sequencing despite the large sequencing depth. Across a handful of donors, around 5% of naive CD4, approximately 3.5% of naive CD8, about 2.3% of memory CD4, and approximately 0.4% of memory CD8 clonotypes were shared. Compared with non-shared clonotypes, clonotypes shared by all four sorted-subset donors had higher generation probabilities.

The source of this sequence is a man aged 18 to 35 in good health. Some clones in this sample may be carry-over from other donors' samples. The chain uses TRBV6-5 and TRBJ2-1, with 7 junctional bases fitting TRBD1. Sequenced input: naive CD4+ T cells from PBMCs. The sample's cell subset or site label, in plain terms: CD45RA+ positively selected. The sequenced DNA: TGTGCCAGCAGTTCAGGGGGAGAGCAGTTCTTC. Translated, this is CASSSGGEQFF.